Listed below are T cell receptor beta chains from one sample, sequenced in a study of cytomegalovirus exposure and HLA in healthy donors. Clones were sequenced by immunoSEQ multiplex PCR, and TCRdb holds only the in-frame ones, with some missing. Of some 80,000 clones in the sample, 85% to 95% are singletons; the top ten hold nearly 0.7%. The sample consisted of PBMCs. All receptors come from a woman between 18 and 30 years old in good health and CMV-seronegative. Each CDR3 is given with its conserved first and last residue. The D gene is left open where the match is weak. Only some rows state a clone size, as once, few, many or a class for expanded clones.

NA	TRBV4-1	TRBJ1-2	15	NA	TGCGCCAGCAGCCAAGCCCCGACAGTCAGGTATGGCTACACCTTC	CASSQAPTVRYGYTF
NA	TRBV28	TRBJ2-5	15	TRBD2	TGTGCCAGCAGTTTGACTAGCGGGGGACAAGAGACCCAGTACTTC	CASSLTSGGQETQYF
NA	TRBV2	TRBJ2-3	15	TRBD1	TGTGCCAGCAGCCCAGGCAGGGGGAGAACAGATACGCAGTATTTT	CASSPGRGRTDTQYF
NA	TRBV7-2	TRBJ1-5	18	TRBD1	TGTGCCAGCAGCTCCGGGACAGGGGGCGCCGTGAGCAATCAGCCCCAGCATTTT	CASSSGTGGAVSNQPQHF
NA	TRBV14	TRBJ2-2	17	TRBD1	TGTGCCAGCAGCCAAGACCGGACAGGGCTGAACACCGGGGAGCTGTTTTTT	CASSQDRTGLNTGELFF
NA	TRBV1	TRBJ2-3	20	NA	TGCACCAGCAGCCAAGATCAGCTAGCGGGGGGGTACGCCAGCACAGATACGCAGTATTTT	CTSSQDQLAGGYASTDTQYF
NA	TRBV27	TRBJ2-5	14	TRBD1	TGTGCCAGCAGTCCCTTGACAGGGGGGGAGACCCAGTACTTC	CASSPLTGGETQYF
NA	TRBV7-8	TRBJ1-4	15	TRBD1	TGTGCCAGCAGCCCCAGGGGGGTAAGAAGTGAAAAACTGTTTTTT	CASSPRGVRSEKLFF
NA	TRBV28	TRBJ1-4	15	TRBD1	TGTGCCAGCTCCAACTCCGGGACAGGGAATGAAAAACTGTTTTTT	CASSNSGTGNEKLFF
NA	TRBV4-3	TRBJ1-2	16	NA	TGCGCCAGCAGCCAGGGATCGGGACTTACCACTTATGGCTACACCTTC	CASSQGSGLTTYGYTF
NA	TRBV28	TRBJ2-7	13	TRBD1	TGTGCCAGCAATCCCGGACAGGGTTTCGAGCAGTACTTC	CASNPGQGFEQYF
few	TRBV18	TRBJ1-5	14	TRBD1	TGTGCCAGCTCACCGGGACAGGCGATCCAGCCCCAGCATTTT	CASSPGQAIQPQHF
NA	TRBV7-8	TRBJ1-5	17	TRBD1	TGTGCCAGCACCCTAGGAGGGGGCAGGCGGTTCGATCAGCCCCAGCATTTT	CASTLGGGRRFDQPQHF
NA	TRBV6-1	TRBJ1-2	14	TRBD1	TGTGCCAGCAGTGAATTTGGACAGGGGTTGGTCCACACCTTC	CASSEFGQGLVHTF
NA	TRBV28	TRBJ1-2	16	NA	TGTGCCAGCAGACAATCCGGACAGAGGGGAGTCTATGGCTACACCTTC	CASRQSGQRGVYGYTF
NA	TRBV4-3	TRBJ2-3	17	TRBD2	TGCGCCAGCAGCCAAGAAGGACTAGCGTCAGATCTCGATACGCAGTATTTT	CASSQEGLASDLDTQYF
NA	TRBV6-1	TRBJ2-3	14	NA	TGTGCCACCCCCCCTGGGCAGGGCACAGATACGCAGTATTTT	CATPPGQGTDTQYF
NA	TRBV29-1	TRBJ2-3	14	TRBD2	TGCAGCGTTGATAGGGGAGGGAGCCCAGATACGCAGTATTTT	CSVDRGGSPDTQYF
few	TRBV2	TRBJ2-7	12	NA	TGTGCCAGCAGTGAGGCCTTTGACGAGCAGTACTTC	CASSEAFDEQYF
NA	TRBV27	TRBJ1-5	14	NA	TGTGCCAGCAGTTTATCTTTCGAGGGTCAGCCCCAGCATTTT	CASSLSFEGQPQHF
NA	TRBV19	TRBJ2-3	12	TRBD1	TGTGCCAGTAGGACAGGGATGGATACGCAGTATTTT	CASRTGMDTQYF
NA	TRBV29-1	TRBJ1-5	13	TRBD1	TGCAGCGTCGGGCAGGGGGTCGCTCAGCCCCAGCATTTT	CSVGQGVAQPQHF
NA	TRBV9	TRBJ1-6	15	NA	TGTGCCAGCAGCGTAGTAGTAACGGGGGGTTCACCCCTCCACTTT	CASSVVVTGGSPLHF
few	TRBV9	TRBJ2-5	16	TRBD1	TGTGCCAGCAGCCCTTACTCGGGACAGGGGGGAGAGACCCAGTACTTC	CASSPYSGQGGETQYF
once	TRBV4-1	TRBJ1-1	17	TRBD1	TGCGCCAGCAGCCAACAAAGATTTAGGGGGCCCCACACTGAAGCTTTCTTT	CASSQQRFRGPHTEAFF
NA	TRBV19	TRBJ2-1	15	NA	TGTGCCAGTACCAAAGCCCCCCGGGACAACAATGAGCAGTTCTTC	CASTKAPRDNNEQFF
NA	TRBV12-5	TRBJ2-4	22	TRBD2	TGTGCTAGTGGTTTGTCCCACCCACTACTAGCGGGGGGAAGAGTGGTCAAAAACATTCAGTACTTC	CASGLSHPLLAGGRVVKNIQYF
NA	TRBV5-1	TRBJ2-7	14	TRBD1	TGCGCCAGCAGCTTGGCCGGGACAGACAACGAGCAGTACTTC	CASSLAGTDNEQYF
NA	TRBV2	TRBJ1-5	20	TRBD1	TGTGCCAGCAGGCCCCCCCGGGACAGGGGCCAGTGGGGGGGCAATCAGCCCCAGCATTTT	CASRPPRDRGQWGGNQPQHF
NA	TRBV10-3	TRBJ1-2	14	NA	TGTGCCATCAGTGAGTCGAATCCAGGGTATGGCTACACCTTC	CAISESNPGYGYTF
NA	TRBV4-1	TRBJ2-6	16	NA	TGCGCCAGCAGCGAGGACCAGGGCTCTGGGGCCAACGTCCTGACTTTC	CASSEDQGSGANVLTF
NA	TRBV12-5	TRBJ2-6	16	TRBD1	TGTGCTAGTGGTTTTTCAGGGGGCGGTGGGGCCAACGTCCTGACTTTC	CASGFSGGGGANVLTF
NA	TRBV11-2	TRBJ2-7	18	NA	TGTGCCAGCAGCTTAGATCTTTCCGGTTTCGGGAACGGCTACGAGCAGTACTTC	CASSLDLSGFGNGYEQYF
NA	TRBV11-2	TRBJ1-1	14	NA	TGTGCCAGCAGCTTGCTCCAGGGGTTGCCTGAAGCTTTCTTT	CASSLLQGLPEAFF
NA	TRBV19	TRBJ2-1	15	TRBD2	TGTGCCAGTAGTATCAGCGGGAGTCCCTACAATGAGCAGTTCTTC	CASSISGSPYNEQFF
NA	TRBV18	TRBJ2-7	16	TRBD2	TGTGCCAGCTCACCACCGGGAGGGCGGTCCTTCTACGAGCAGTACTTC	CASSPPGGRSFYEQYF
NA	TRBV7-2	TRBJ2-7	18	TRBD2	TGTGCCAGCAGCTTAGAAACGCTCCTTAGCGGGGTGGGCTACGAGCAGTACTTC	CASSLETLLSGVGYEQYF
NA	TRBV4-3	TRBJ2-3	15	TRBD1	TGCGCCAGCAGCCAAGGGCAGGGGGCAGGAGATACGCAGTATTTT	CASSQGQGAGDTQYF
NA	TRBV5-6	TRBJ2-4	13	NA	TGTGCCAGCAGCAGAGACAGAGGACACATTCAGTACTTC	CASSRDRGHIQYF
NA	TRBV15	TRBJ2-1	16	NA	TGTGCCACCAGCAGAGAAGCCCTGAGCTCCTACAATGAGCAGTTCTTC	CATSREALSSYNEQFF
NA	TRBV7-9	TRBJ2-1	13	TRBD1	TGTGCCAGCAGCTTAGAGGACAGGGATGAGCAGTTCTTC	CASSLEDRDEQFF
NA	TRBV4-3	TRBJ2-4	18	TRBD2	TGCGCCAGCAGCCAAGACCGATCTGCCGGGGGGGCCAAAAACATTCAGTACTTC	CASSQDRSAGGAKNIQYF
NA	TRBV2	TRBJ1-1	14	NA	TGTGCCAGCAGTACTCAGGGGCGTGGCACTGAAGCTTTCTTT	CASSTQGRGTEAFF
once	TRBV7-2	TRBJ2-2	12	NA	TGTGCCAGCAGCCCCCCCCCGGGGAAGCTGTTTTTT	CASSPPPGKLFF
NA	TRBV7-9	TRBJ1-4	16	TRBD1	TGTGCCAGTAGGACGGGACAGACCTCAACTAATGAAAAACTGTTTTTT	CASRTGQTSTNEKLFF
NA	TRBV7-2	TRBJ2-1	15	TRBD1	TGTGCCAGCAGCTCATCCGGGACAGGATACAATGAGCAGTTCTTC	CASSSSGTGYNEQFF
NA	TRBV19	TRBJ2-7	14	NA	TGTGCCAGTAGTATTGGTGTTGACGGGTACGAGCAGTACTTC	CASSIGVDGYEQYF
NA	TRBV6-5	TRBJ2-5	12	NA	TGTGCCTCCCGGGACTACCAAGAGACCCAGTACTTC	CASRDYQETQYF
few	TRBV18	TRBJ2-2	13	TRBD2	TGTGCCACCGGACTAGCGGGGTCCGGGGAGCTGTTTTTT	CATGLAGSGELFF
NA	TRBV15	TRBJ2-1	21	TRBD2	TGTGCCACCAGCAGTACGAAACCGGTCATAGCGGGGGGCCTCTTCAGCCATGAGCAGTTCTTC	CATSSTKPVIAGGLFSHEQFF
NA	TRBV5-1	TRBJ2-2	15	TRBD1	TGCGCCAGCAGCTGGCGACGGACAGGGCCGTGGGAGCTGTTTTTT	CASSWRRTGPWELFF
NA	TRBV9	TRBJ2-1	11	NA	TGTGCCAGCAGCGTAGGGAGGGAGCAGTTCTTC	CASSVGREQFF
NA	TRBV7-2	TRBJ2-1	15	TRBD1	TGTGCCAGCAGCTTAGATGCCCAGGGGGCGCGGCGGCAGTTCTTC	CASSLDAQGARRQFF
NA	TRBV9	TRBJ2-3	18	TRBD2	TGTGCCAGCAGCGTGACTAGCGGGGGGTTCTCTAGCACAGATACGCAGTATTTT	CASSVTSGGFSSTDTQYF
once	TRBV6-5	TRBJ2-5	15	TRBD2	TGTGCCAGCAGTTGGGGGGCTAGCGGGAGCGAGACCCAGTACTTC	CASSWGASGSETQYF
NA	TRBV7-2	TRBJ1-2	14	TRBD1	TGTGCCAGCAGCCCCTGGACAGGGTCCCATGGCTACACCTTC	CASSPWTGSHGYTF
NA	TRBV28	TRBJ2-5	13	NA	TGTGCCAGCAGCCTACTCGCATCCGGGAGATGGTACTTC	CASSLLASGRWYF
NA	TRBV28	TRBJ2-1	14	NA	TGTGCCAGCAGTTTATTCGGGGAGGTCAATGAGCAGTTCTTC	CASSLFGEVNEQFF
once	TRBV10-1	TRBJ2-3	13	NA	TGCGCCAGCAACCGCCAGGGTACAGATACGCAGTATTTT	CASNRQGTDTQYF